The present TCR beta chain was sequenced within a study of T cell responses to AZD1222 COVID-19 vaccine. Points on this clone: The antigen is undetermined.

Clones were sequenced by immunoSEQ multiplex PCR, and TCRdb holds only the in-frame ones, with some missing. This table holds tens of thousands of clones, 75% to 90% found once. Broader study findings: Reportedly, close to half of spike-specific TCRs are directed against unmutated variant regions. Two AZD1222 doses significantly raised spike-specific TCR breadth and depth over controls.

The CDR3 is 14 residues long. The V end was cut by 2 bases, the J end by 8 bases, with 13 bases between. CDR1 and CDR2 (germline): LGHNA, YSLEER. The chain couples TRBV4-3 to TRBJ2-1, with TRBD1 as a possible D gene (6 bases). This material consisted of peripheral blood, taken on day 0 of AZD1222 vaccination. This TCR was recovered from an adult in good health. CDR3 in DNA: TGCGCCAGCAGCCAACAGGGGTTTGGCGATGAGCAGTTCTTC. Translating it yields CASSQQGFGDEQFF.